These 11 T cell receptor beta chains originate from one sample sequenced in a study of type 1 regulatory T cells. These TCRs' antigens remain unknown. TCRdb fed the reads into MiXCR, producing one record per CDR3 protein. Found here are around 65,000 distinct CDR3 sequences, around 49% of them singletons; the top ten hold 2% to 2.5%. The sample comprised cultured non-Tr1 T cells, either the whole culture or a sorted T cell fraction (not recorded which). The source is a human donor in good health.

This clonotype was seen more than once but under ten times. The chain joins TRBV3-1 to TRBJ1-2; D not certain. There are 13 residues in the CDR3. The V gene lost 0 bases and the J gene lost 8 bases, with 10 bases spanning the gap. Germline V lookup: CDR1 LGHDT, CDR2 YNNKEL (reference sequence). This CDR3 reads CASSQDGLRGYTF. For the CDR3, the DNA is TGTGCCAGCAGCCAAGATGGACTGCGGGGCTACACCTTC.

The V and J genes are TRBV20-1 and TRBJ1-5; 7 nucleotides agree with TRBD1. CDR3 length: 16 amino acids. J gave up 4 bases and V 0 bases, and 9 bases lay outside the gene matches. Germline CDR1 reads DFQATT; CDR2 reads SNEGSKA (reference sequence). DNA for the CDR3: TGCAGTGCTAGAGATTTCCGGGACAGAACAAATCAGCCCCAGCATTTT. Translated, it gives CSARDFRDRTNQPQHF.

The CDR3 here is CASSYSRGVGPGQGVYEQYF. The CDR3 DNA reads as TGTGCCAGCAGTTACTCCCGAGGAGTCGGACCGGGACAGGGGGTCTACGAGCAGTACTTC. V and J are TRBV6-2 or TRBV6-3 and TRBJ2-7; the match to TRBD1 covers 11 bases. CDR1 MNHEY and CDR2 SVGEGT come from the germline V gene. V shed 0 bases and J 3 bases; nucleotides not matched to a gene: 16. The length of the CDR3 is 20 residues.

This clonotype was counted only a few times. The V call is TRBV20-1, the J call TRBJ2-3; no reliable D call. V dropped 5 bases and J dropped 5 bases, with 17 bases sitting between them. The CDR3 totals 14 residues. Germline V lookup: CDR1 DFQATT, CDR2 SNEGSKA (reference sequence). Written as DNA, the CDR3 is TGCAGTGCTCGAAGAGTTAAAGTTCTAGATACGCAGTATTTT. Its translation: CSARRVKVLDTQYF.

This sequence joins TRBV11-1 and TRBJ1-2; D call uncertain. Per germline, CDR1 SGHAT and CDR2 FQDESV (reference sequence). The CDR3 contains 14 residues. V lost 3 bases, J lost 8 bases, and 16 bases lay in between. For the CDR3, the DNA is TGTGCCAGCAGCTTCCCCTCCGGTTTTGGCGGCTACACCTTC. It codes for CASSFPSGFGGYTF.

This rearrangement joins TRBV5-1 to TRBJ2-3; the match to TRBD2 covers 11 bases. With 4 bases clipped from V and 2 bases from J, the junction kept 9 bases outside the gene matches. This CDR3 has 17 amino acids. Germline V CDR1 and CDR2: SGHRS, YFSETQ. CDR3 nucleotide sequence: TGCGCCAGCAGCGTCACAACTAGCGGGGGAATCACAGATACGCAGTATTTT. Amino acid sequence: CASSVTTSGGITDTQYF.

DNA for the CDR3: TGCGCCAGCAGCCTTATAGCGGGGGGTATGGAGACCCAGTACTTC. Encoded protein: CASSLIAGGMETQYF. The chain is built from TRBV5-1 and TRBJ2-5; 10 nucleotides match TRBD2. The CDR3 sequence is 15 residues long. Germline V gene data show CDR1 as SGHRS and CDR2 as YFSETQ. The V gene end was trimmed by 4 bases and the J gene end by 5 bases; junction bases not matched to a gene: 8.

CDR3 in amino acids: CASSQEKGTGKFF. CDR3 in DNA: TGTGCCAGCAGCCAAGAGAAGGGGACAGGGAAGTTCTTC. The gene calls are TRBV14 and TRBJ2-1, with TRBD1 identical over 9 bases. The CDR3 runs to 13 residues. With V trimmed by 0 bases and J by 14 bases, 5 bases remained unmatched. CDR1 is SGHDN and CDR2 is FVKESK in the germline V gene.

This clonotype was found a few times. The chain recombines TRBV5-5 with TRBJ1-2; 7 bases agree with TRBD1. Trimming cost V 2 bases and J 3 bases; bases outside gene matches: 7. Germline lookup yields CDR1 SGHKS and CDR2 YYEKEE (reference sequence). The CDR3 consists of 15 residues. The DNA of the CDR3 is TGTGCCAGCAGCTTCGGGACAGACTCATACTATGGCTACACCTTC. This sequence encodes CASSFGTDSYYGYTF.

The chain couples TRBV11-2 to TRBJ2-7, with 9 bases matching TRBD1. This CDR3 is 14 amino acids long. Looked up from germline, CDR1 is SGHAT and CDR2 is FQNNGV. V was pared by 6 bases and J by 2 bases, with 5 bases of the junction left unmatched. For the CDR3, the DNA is TGTGCCAGCAGACGACAGGGGGTCCCCTACGAGCAGTACTTC. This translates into CASRRQGVPYEQYF.

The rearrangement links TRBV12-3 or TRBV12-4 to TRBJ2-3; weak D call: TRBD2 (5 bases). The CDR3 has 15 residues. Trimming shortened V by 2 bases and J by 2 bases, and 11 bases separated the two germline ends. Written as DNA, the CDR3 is TGTGCCAGCAGTTTACTTTCGGGGAACACAGATACGCAGTATTTT. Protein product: CASSLLSGNTDTQYF.